What follows are 9 T cell receptor beta chains derived from one specimen sequenced in a study of T-cell reconstitution after alpha-beta-depleted transplantation in children. Library preparation (for TCRbeta) was performed with unique molecular identifiers. TCRdb passed the PCR reads through MiXCR, listing each CDR3 protein once. The repertoire holds some 240,000 distinct CDR3 sequences, 9% to 10% seen once, with approximately 5% in the top ten. Source: PBMCs from the stem cell graft donor, taken from the stem cell graft. The receptors shown here come from a human donor who donated a stem cell graft to a child with SCID.

This clonotype appeared many times. The V call is TRBV12-3 or TRBV12-4, the J call TRBJ2-1, with a weak D call TRBD1 (6 bases). Trimming removed 6 bases from V and 0 bases from J, with 9 bases in between. The CDR3 has 14 residues. Here the CDR3 reads CASRQGDSYNEQFF. The CDR3 DNA sequence: TGTGCCAGCAGACAGGGCGACTCCTACAATGAGCAGTTCTTC.

This clonotype has a count of ten or more. This chain connects TRBV5-1 to TRBJ2-2; the D gene is possibly TRBD2 (7 bases). Deletions cut 4 bases from V and 6 bases from J, with 22 bases between. CDR3 size: 17 residues. In germline, CDR1 is SGHRS, CDR2 YFSETQ. CDR3 nucleotides: TGCGCCAGCAGCGTAGCCTTCAGTCCGGGGGGCTCCGGGGAGCTGTTTTTT. The encoded protein is CASSVAFSPGGSGELFF.

This clonotype occurred many times. V usage is TRBV28 and J usage is TRBJ1-1, with a possible D match to TRBD1 (5 bases). The V end lost 5 bases, the J end lost 0 bases, and 16 bases lay between the germline ends. Germline V gene data show CDR1 as MDHEN and CDR2 as SYDVKM. The CDR3 extends over 16 amino acids. The CDR3 region is CASSPLTRGMNTEAFF. The CDR3 DNA reads TGTGCCAGCAGTCCGTTGACAAGGGGTATGAACACTGAAGCTTTCTTT.

This clonotype showed up just a few times. The chain combines TRBV18 with TRBJ1-1; D call uncertain. Germline V gives CDR1 KGHSH, CDR2 LQKENI. This CDR3 spans 13 amino acids. V was shortened by 4 bases and J by 1 base, with 7 bases between the two germline ends. Here the CDR3 DNA reads TGTGCCAGCTCACAGTCGGGGAACACTGAAGCTTTCTTT. Translated, it gives CASSQSGNTEAFF.

A few counts support this clonotype. A read error is possible here, since a much larger clone lies one base away. CDR3 in DNA: TGCGCCAGCAGCTTTTTCGGGACGGATTATGGCGACACCTTC. Translation gives CASSFFGTDYGDTF. This chain connects TRBV5-1 to TRBJ1-2; maybe TRBD1 (5 bases). Germline values: CDR1 SGHRS, CDR2 YFSETQ. The CDR3 spans 14 residues.

This clonotype was observed many times. CDR3 sequence: CSASSGRDNSPLHF. The CDR3 DNA is TGCAGTGCTAGTTCGGGGAGGGATAATTCACCCCTCCACTTT. V usage is TRBV20-1 and J usage is TRBJ1-6; D unresolved. The V and J ends lost 3 bases and 5 bases respectively, with 11 bases between them. The germline CDR1 and CDR2 sequences are DFQATT and SNEGSKA (reference sequence). The CDR3 is 14 amino acids.

Note on this clonotype: A much more abundant neighbour one base away suggests this may be a read error. J is TRBJ2-7 and V is TRBV28; 7 positions agree with TRBD1. Germline CDR1 MDHEN, CDR2 SYDVKM. This CDR3 comprises 14 residues. The CDR3 nucleotides are TGTGCCAGCACACAGGGGTCGATCACCTACGAGCTGTACTTC. It translates to CASTQGSITYELYF.

The table lists this clonotype with a few counts. This chain uses TRBV4-2 with TRBJ2-1; D is perhaps TRBD1 or TRBD2 (6 bases each). V shed 4 bases and J shed 0 bases, with 31 bases lying between them. This CDR3 spans 22 amino acids. The V gene's germline CDR1 is LGHNA and CDR2 YNFKEQ. CDR3 protein: CASSPGGERTVTDASSYNEQFF. The DNA of the CDR3 is TGTGCCAGCAGCCCGGGCGGGGAGAGGACAGTCACGGATGCCAGCTCCTACAATGAGCAGTTCTTC.

This clonotype occurred many times. The junction does not match germline at one end; this may be a read error. This chain joins TRBV20-1 and TRBJ2-1; 8 bases align to TRBD2. CDR1 DFQATT and CDR2 SNEGSKA come from the germline V gene (reference sequence). The CDR3 spans 14 residues. The CDR3 bases are TGCAGTGCTGGAGATAGCGGGACCTACAATGAGCAGTTCTTC. Amino acid sequence: CSAGDSGTYNEQFF.